This T cell receptor (beta chain) was recovered during a study of cytomegalovirus exposure and HLA in healthy donors. Trimming at V came to 0 bases and at J to 4 bases, leaving 8 bases not matched to a gene. Germline CDR1 is LGHNA and CDR2 is YSLEER. The CDR3 has 17 amino acids. A multiplex PCR was run with 60 Vbeta primers and 13 Jbeta primers. Profiled with immunoSEQ multiplex PCR; TCRdb holds only in-frame clones, not every one. The table has about 130,000 clones, 83% seen once. Sequenced material: PBMCs. The clonotype originates from a woman between 40 and 55 years old in good health and CMV-seropositive. This chain uses TRBV4-3 with TRBJ2-1; 8 positions match TRBD2. The CDR3, as DNA: TGCGCCAGCAGCCAAGAGGTTGAGCGGGAGTGGTACAATGAGCAGTTCTTC. Translating gives CASSQEVEREWYNEQFF.